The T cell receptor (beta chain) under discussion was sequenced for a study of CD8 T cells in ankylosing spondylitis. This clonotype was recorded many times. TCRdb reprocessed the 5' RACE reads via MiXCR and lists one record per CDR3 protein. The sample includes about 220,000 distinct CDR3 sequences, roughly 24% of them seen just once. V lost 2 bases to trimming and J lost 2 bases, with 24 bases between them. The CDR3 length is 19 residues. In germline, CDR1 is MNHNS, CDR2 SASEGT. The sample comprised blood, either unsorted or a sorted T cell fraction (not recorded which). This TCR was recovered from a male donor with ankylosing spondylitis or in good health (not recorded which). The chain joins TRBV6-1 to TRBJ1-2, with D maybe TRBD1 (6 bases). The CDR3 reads CASSEKGEGWTARNYGYTF. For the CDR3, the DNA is TGTGCCAGCAGTGAAAAGGGTGAGGGCTGGACAGCCCGAAACTATGGCTACACCTTC.